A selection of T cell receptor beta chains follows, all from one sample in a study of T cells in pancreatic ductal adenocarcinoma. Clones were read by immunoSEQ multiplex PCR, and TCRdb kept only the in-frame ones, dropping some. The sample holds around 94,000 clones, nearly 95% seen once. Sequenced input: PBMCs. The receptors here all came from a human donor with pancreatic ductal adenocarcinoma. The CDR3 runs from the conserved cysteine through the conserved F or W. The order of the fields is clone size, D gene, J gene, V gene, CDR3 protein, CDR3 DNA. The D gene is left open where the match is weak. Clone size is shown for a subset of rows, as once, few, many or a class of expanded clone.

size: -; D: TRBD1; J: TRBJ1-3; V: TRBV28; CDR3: CASSSPGQGTGNTIYF; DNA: TGTGCCAGCAGTTCCCCCGGACAGGGAACGGGAAACACCATATATTTT
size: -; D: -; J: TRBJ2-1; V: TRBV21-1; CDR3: CASSKPRPGSSYNEQFF; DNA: TGTGCCAGCAGCAAGCCACGACCGGGAAGCTCCTACAATGAGCAGTTCTTC
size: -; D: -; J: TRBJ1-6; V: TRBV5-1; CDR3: CASSLTGYNSPLHF; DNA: TGCGCCAGCAGCTTGACAGGTTATAATTCACCCCTCCACTTT
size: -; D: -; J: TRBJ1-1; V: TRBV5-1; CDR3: CASSVQGDTEAFF; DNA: TGCGCCAGCAGCGTACAGGGAGACACTGAAGCTTTCTTT
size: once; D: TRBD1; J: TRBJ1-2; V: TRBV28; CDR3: CASSTGTGGGYTF; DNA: TGTGCCAGCAGTACCGGGACAGGGGGTGGCTACACCTTC
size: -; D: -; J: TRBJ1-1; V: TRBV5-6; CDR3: CASSVTLMGARGTEAFF; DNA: TGTGCCAGCAGCGTGACCCTCATGGGGGCCCGAGGCACTGAAGCTTTCTTT
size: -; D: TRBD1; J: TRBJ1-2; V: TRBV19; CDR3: CASSMAPPQGAGYGYTF; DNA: TGTGCCAGTAGTATGGCCCCCCCACAGGGGGCGGGCTATGGCTACACCTTC
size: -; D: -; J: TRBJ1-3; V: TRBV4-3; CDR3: CASSQDNGEASGNTIYF; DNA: TGCGCCAGCAGCCAAGATAACGGTGAGGCCTCTGGAAACACCATATATTTT
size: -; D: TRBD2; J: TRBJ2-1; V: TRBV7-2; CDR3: CASSPTSAYNEQFF; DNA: TGTGCCAGCAGCCCGACTAGCGCTTACAATGAGCAGTTCTTC
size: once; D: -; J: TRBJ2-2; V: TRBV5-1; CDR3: CASSPSVNTGELFF; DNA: TGCGCCAGCAGCCCTAGCGTGAACACCGGGGAGCTGTTTTTT
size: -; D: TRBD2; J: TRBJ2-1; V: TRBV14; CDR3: CASSRGLAGQSSYNEQFF; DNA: TGTGCCAGCAGCCGAGGTCTAGCGGGCCAAAGCTCCTACAATGAGCAGTTCTTC
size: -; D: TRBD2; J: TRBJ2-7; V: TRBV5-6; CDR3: CASSLGTSDYEQYF; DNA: TGTGCCAGCAGCTTAGGGACTAGCGACTACGAGCAGTACTTC
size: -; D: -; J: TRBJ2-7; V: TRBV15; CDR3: CATSREGGEQYF; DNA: TGTGCCACCAGCAGGGAGGGGGGGGAGCAGTACTTC
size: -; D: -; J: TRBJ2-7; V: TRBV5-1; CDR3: CASSLRTGTTGVYEQYF; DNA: TGCGCCAGCAGCTTGAGGACAGGGACTACTGGGGTCTACGAGCAGTACTTC
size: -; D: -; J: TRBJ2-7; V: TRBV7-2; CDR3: CASSPASGEYYEQYF; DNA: TGTGCCAGCAGCCCTGCCTCAGGGGAGTACTACGAGCAGTACTTC
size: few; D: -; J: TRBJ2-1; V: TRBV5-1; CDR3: CASSFSYNEQFF; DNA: TGCGCCAGCAGCTTCAGTTACAATGAGCAGTTCTTC
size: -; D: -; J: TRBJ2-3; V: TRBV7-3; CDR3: CASSVVAALTDTQYF; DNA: TGTGCCAGCAGCGTAGTAGCGGCTCTCACAGATACGCAGTATTTT
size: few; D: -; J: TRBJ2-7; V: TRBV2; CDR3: CASSEQGPYEQYF; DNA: TGTGCCAGCAGTGAACAGGGCCCCTACGAGCAGTACTTC
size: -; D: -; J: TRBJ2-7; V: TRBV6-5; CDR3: CASSFDRGLHEQYF; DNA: TGTGCCAGCAGTTTCGACAGGGGACTACACGAGCAGTACTTC
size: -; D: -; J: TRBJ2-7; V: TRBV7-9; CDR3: CASSRSRGYGEQYF; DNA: TGTGCCAGCAGCCGGTCGAGGGGGTACGGCGAGCAGTACTTC
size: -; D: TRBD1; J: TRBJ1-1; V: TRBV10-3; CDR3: CAISESDRGPVTEAFF; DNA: TGTGCCATCAGTGAGTCGGACAGGGGGCCCGTCACTGAAGCTTTCTTT
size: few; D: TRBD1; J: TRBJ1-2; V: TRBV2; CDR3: CASSEDRQGRGYGYTF; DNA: TGTGCCAGCAGTGAAGACCGACAGGGGCGAGGGTATGGCTACACCTTC
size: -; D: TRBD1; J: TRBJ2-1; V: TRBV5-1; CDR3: CASSGGQGLNEQFF; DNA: TGCGCCAGCAGCGGAGGACAGGGGCTGAATGAGCAGTTCTTC
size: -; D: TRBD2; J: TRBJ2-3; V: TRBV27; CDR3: CASSLWGRAADTQYF; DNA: TGTGCCAGCAGTTTATGGGGGAGGGCCGCAGATACGCAGTATTTT
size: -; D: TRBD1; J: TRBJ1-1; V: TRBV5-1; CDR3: CASSPWTGGLENTEAFF; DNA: TGCGCCAGCAGCCCCTGGACAGGGGGTTTGGAGAACACTGAAGCTTTCTTT
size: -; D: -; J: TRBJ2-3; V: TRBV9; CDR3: CASSTRTASTDTQYF; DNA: TGTGCCAGCAGCACCAGGACTGCCTCCACAGATACGCAGTATTTT
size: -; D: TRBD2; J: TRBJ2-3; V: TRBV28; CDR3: CASSLSSGSRTDTQYF; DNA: TGTGCCAGCAGTTTATCCAGCGGGAGTCGGACAGATACGCAGTATTTT
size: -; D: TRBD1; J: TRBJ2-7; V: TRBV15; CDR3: CATSPDRGSEQYF; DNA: TGTGCCACCAGTCCGGACAGGGGAAGCGAGCAGTACTTC
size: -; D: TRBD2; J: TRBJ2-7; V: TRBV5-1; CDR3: CASSLVGTSTIEQYF; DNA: TGCGCCAGCAGCTTGGTGGGGACTAGTACTATCGAGCAGTACTTC
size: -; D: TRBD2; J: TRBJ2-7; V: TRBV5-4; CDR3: CASSPQAGVVSKQYF; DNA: TGTGCCAGCAGCCCCCAAGCGGGAGTGGTTAGCAAGCAGTACTTC
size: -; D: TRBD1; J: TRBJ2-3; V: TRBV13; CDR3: CASSLGDRGTDTQYF; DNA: TGTGCCAGCAGCTTGGGGGACAGGGGTACAGATACGCAGTATTTT
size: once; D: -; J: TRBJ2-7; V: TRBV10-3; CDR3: CAISEGAGDSYEQYF; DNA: TGTGCCATCAGTGAGGGGGCAGGGGACTCCTACGAGCAGTACTTC
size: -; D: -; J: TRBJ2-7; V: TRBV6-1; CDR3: CASSEAYYWAYEQYF; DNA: TGTGCCAGCAGTGAGGCCTACTACTGGGCCTACGAGCAGTACTTC
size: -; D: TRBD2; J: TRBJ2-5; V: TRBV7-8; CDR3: CASSLIQRGQETQYF; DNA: TGTGCCAGCAGCTTAATCCAGCGGGGGCAAGAGACCCAGTACTTC
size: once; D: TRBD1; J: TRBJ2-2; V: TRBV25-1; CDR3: CASGQGAFTGELFF; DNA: TGTGCCAGCGGGCAGGGGGCTTTCACCGGGGAGCTGTTTTTT
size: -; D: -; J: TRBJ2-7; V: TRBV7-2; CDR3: CASSLASGSAYEQYF; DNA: TGTGCCAGCAGCTTAGCATCCGGGAGTGCCTACGAGCAGTACTTC
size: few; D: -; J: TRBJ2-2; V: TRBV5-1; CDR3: CASSRESGELFF; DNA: TGCGCCAGCAGCCGGGAGTCCGGGGAGCTGTTTTTT
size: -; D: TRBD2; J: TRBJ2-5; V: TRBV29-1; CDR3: CSVAAGAQETQYF; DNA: TGCAGCGTTGCGGCGGGAGCACAAGAGACCCAGTACTTC
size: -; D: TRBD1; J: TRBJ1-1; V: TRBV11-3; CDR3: CASSLGGTGAEAFF; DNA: TGTGCCAGCAGCTTAGGCGGGACAGGGGCTGAAGCTTTCTTT
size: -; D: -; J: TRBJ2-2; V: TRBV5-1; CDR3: CASSPLSSGTGELFF; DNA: TGCGCCAGCAGCCCCTTGAGTAGCGGCACCGGGGAGCTGTTTTTT
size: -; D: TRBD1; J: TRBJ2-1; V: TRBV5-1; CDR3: CASSLDPGQGAREQFF; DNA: TGCGCCAGCAGCCTCGACCCGGGACAGGGGGCCCGCGAGCAGTTCTTC
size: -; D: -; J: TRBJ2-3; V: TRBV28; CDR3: CASRSPEQGRTTDTQYF; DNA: TGTGCCAGCAGATCGCCGGAACAGGGGAGGACCACAGATACGCAGTATTTT
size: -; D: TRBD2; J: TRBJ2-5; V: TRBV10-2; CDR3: CASSGTSGARETQYF; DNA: TGCGCCAGCAGTGGGACTAGCGGGGCGAGAGAGACCCAGTACTTC
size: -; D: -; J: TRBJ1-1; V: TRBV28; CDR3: CASSFLVNTEAFF; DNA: TGTGCCAGCAGTTTTTTAGTTAACACTGAAGCTTTCTTT
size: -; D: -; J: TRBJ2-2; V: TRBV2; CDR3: CASSVQVNGELFF; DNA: TGTGCCAGCAGTGTACAAGTGAACGGGGAGCTGTTTTTT
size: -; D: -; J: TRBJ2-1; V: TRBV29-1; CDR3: CSSEGWGHGYNEQFF; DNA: TGCAGCTCTGAAGGGTGGGGACACGGGTACAATGAGCAGTTCTTC
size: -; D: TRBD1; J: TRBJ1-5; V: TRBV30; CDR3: CASQGGHDQPQHF; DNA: TGTGCCTCACAGGGGGGACACGATCAGCCCCAGCATTTT
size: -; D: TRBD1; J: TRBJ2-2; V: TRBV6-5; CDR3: CASSPLGGTGASLFF; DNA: TGTGCCAGCAGTCCCCTCGGCGGGACAGGGGCGTCCCTGTTTTTT
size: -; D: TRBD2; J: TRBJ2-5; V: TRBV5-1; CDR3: CASSLGPSGQETQYF; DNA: TGCGCCAGCAGCTTGGGGCCTAGCGGGCAAGAGACCCAGTACTTC
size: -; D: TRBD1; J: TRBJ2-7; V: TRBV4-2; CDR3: CASSQDWTGYGEQYF; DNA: TGTGCCAGCAGCCAGGACTGGACAGGGTACGGCGAGCAGTACTTC
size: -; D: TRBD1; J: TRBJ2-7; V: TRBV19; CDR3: CASSTSTGGRYEQYF; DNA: TGTGCCAGTAGTACGTCGACAGGGGGCAGGTACGAGCAGTACTTC
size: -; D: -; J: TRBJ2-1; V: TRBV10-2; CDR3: CASSNGSSYNEQFF; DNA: TGCGCCAGCAGTAACGGGAGCTCCTACAATGAGCAGTTCTTC
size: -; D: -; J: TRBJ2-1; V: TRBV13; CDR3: CASSLSEGLNEQFF; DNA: TGTGCCAGCAGCTTATCGGAGGGACTGAATGAGCAGTTCTTC
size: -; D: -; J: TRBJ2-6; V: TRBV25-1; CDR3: CASSGGLISGANVLTF; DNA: TGTGCCAGCAGCGGGGGACTGATCTCTGGGGCCAACGTCCTGACTTTC
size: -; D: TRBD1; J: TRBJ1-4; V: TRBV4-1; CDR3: CASSQDYWEQGRVKLFF; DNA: TGCGCCAGCAGCCAAGATTATTGGGAACAGGGGAGAGTAAAACTGTTTTTT
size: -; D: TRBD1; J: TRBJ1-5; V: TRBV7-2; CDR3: CASRETGASQPQHF; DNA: TGTGCCAGCCGGGAGACAGGGGCGAGTCAGCCCCAGCATTTT